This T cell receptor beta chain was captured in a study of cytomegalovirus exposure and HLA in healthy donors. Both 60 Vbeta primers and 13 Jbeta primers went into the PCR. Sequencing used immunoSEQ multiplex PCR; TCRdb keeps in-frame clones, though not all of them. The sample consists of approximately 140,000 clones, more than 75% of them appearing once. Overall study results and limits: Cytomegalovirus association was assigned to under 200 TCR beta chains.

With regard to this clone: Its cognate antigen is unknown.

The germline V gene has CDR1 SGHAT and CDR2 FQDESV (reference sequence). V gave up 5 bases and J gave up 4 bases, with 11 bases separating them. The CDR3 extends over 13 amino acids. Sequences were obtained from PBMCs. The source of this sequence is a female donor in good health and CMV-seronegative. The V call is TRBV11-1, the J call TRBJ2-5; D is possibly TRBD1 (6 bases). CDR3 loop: CASSRGQGETQYF. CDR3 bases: TGTGCCAGCAGCCGGGGACAAGGAGAGACCCAGTACTTC. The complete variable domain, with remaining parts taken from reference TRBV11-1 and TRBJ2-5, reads EAEVAQSPRYKITEKSQAVAFWCDPISGHATLYWYRQILGQGPELLVQFQDESVVDDSQLPKDRFSAERLKGVDSTLKIQPAELGDSAMYLCASSRGQGETQYFGPGTRLLVL.